Below, 10 T cell receptor beta chains from the same sample are listed, as sequenced in a study of T cell changes during pregnancy in multiple sclerosis. Produced via immunoSEQ multiplex PCR; TCRdb's table is partial and in-frame only. The sample lists approximately 43,000 clones, over 85% seen once, with approximately 4% in the top ten. The source material was CD8+ T cells from peripheral blood mononuclear cells, sampled after pregnancy. Source of these receptors: a female donor with multiple sclerosis, enrolled in a pregnancy study.

The V gene is TRBV5-8, the J gene TRBJ2-7; 16 bases align to TRBD2. The CDR3 length is 15 residues. The V gene end was trimmed by 4 bases and the J gene end by 9 bases; junction bases not matched to a gene: 7. The V gene's germline CDR1 is SGHTS and CDR2 YDEGEE. Here the CDR3 reads CASSPGTSGRAVQYF. DNA of the CDR3: TGTGCCAGCAGCCCTGGGACTAGCGGGAGGGCCGTGCAGTACTTC.

This clone has only one observation. The V and J genes are TRBV25-1 and TRBJ2-1; maybe TRBD2 (5 bases). This CDR3 region has 13 residues. The V end was cut by 6 bases, the J end by 9 bases, with 15 bases between. Germline CDR1 is MGHDK and CDR2 is SYGVNS. The CDR3 sequence is CASRGGFRGEQFF. The CDR3, as DNA: TGTGCCAGCAGGGGCGGGTTTCGGGGTGAGCAGTTCTTC. Drawing the rest from reference TRBV25-1 and TRBJ2-1, the complete variable domain is EADIYQTPRYLVIGTGKKITLECSQTMGHDKMYWYQQDPGMELHLIHYSYGVNSTEKGDLSSESTVSRIRTEHFPLTLESARPSHTSQYLCASRGGFRGEQFFGPGTRLTVL.

The gene calls are TRBV7-9 and TRBJ2-2; TRBD2 matches 12 bases. CDR1 is SEHNR and CDR2 is FQNEAQ in the germline V gene (reference sequence). V dropped 5 bases and J dropped 5; count of bases not matched to a gene: 3. The CDR3 spans 15 residues. CDR3 sequence reads: CASSPTSGGTGELFF. The CDR3 coding sequence is TGTGCCAGCAGCCCGACTAGCGGGGGAACCGGGGAGCTGTTTTTT.

This clone appeared once. The rearrangement uses TRBV29-1 and TRBJ1-5, with a tentative D call TRBD1 (5 bases). Per the germline V gene, CDR1 is SQVTM and CDR2 is ANQGSEA. The ends were cut back, 4 bases at V and 6 bases at J, with 10 bases in the middle. This CDR3 has 12 residues. CDR3 DNA sequence: TGCAGCGTTGGCAGGGAGGGTCAGCCCCAGCATTTT. This codes for CSVGREGQPQHF.

This chain connects TRBV7-2 to TRBJ2-7; 9 bases map to TRBD1. Germline V gene data show CDR1 as SGHTA and CDR2 as FQGNSA. V was pared by 1 base and J by 5 bases, with 9 bases of the junction left unmatched. The CDR3 runs 16 residues. The CDR3 is CASSLGWGDRVHEQYF. The CDR3 coding sequence is TGTGCCAGCAGCTTAGGGTGGGGGGACAGGGTGCACGAGCAGTACTTC.

This CDR3 reads CATSTGGTYEQYF. The DNA of the CDR3 is TGTGCCACTAGTACAGGGGGAACCTACGAGCAGTACTTC. The rearrangement links TRBV15 to TRBJ2-7, with 8 bases that match TRBD1. The J segment lost 2 bases and the V segment lost 9 bases, leaving 6 bases of the junction unmatched. This CDR3 contains 13 residues. CDR1 is LNHNV and CDR2 is YYDKDF in the germline V gene (reference sequence).

V gene TRBV5-1 combines with J gene TRBJ1-3; weak D call: TRBD1 (5 bases). Germline V CDR1 and CDR2: SGHRS, YFSETQ. V shed 4 bases and J shed 2 bases, with 10 bases lying between them. CDR3 size: 14 residues. The CDR3 nucleotides read TGCGCCAGCAGCCCCGCAGGGACTGGAAACACCATATATTTT. This encodes CASSPAGTGNTIYF.

The rearrangement links TRBV4-2 to TRBJ2-5; D gene uncertain. V lost 0 bases and J lost 3, with 11 bases in between. CDR1 and CDR2 (germline): LGHNA, YNFKEQ. The CDR3 runs to 15 residues. CDR3 loop: CASSQEGRNKETQYF. CDR3 DNA: TGTGCCAGCAGCCAAGAAGGCAGGAACAAAGAGACCCAGTACTTC.

The V and J genes are TRBV27 and TRBJ2-1; weak D call: TRBD2 (5 bases). CDR1 and CDR2 (germline): MNHEY, SMNVEV (reference sequence). Trimming cost V 1 base and J 8 bases, with 12 bases left between them. The CDR3 spans 14 residues. CDR3 DNA sequence: TGTGCCAGCAGTTTATTCCCGGGGTCGGATGAGCAGTTCTTC. Amino acid sequence: CASSLFPGSDEQFF.

This clone appeared a few times. CDR3 sequence (DNA): TGTGCCAGCAGTTTAAGCGCAGGAGGCTACGAGCAGTACTTC. This encodes CASSLSAGGYEQYF. The J gene is TRBJ2-7, the V gene TRBV28; a possible D gene is TRBD2 (5 bases). Trimming pared 2 bases from V and 3 bases from J, leaving 11 bases between. Germline V gene lookup returns CDR1 MDHEN and CDR2 SYDVKM. The CDR3 extends over 14 amino acids. The entire variable domain, with the rest obtained from reference TRBV28 and TRBJ2-7, is as follows: DVKVTQSSRYLVKRTGEKVFLECVQDMDHENMFWYRQDPGLGLRLIYFSYDVKMKEKGDIPEGYSVSREKKERFSLILESASTNQTSMYLCASSLSAGGYEQYFGPGTRLTVT.